This T cell receptor (beta chain) was observed in a study of cytomegalovirus exposure and HLA in healthy donors (dated by TCRdb to between 2016 and 2019). About the investigation overall: In an earlier analysis of 550 to 750 of the donors, roughly 300 Gb of sequence data and 120 million or so unique TCR beta sequences from 150 million to 200 million T cells were reported. Along with the roughly 670-subject first cohort, a separate validation cohort of over a hundred different subjects was used. Among roughly 400 genotyped donors of the cohort, an average of roughly 230,000 unique TCR beta nucleotide sequences was sequenced per donor, of which 15% to 20% were non-productive. The T cell repertoires of several hundred subjects were profiled by immunosequencing and related to cytomegalovirus serostatus. The study was designed to test whether signatures of past pathogen exposure could be identified by cataloging public T cell receptors. Roughly 300 gigabases of sequencing data and approximately 84 million unique TCR sequences were included in an early release covering about 700 HLA-typed donors. Every discovery cohort repertoire had been produced on one sequencing platform. Of the roughly 400 genotyped donors, around 81% fell in the genetic ancestry cluster associated with self-reported Caucasian donors. The later analysis used no new phenotypic data to find candidate immune exposures, relying instead on TCR beta sequences and their occurrence across donors. Typing coverage differed by locus: A, B, C, DRB1 and DQB1 were typed in roughly 620-630 donors, DQA1 in about 560, DPA1 in approximately 600, and DPB1 in 472. An earlier analysis of more than 450 of the donors used high-throughput TCR beta sequencing to judge whether each TCR beta V gene segment behaved as functional or pseudogenic. Alongside the repertoire data, information on donor age, sex, ethnicity and CMV serostatus was compiled. In a later genetic analysis, genome-wide SNP genotypes for about 65% of the roughly 700 donors were used, and that subset was treated as a discovery cohort. HLA typing included class I and class II loci at four-digit resolution. The study combined high-throughput TCR immunosequencing, statistical association of individual TCRs with disease status, and machine learning to predict cytomegalovirus infection status. About five DR-DQ haplotypes were handled as single units for association and clustering because linkage in the cohort was strong. In a later analysis, previously published TCR beta repertoires from fewer than 750 donors were re-analyzed and high-resolution HLA genotyping was added so that TCR occurrence patterns could be studied.

The cohort consisted of more than 650 healthy bone marrow donors. At the time of sampling, every cohort member was nominally healthy, though immune exposures that went unrecorded were likely present. The donor was CMV seropositive and was included in the group of 250 to 300 seropositive cohort members. Every donor gave a peripheral blood sample, and the peripheral blood mononuclear cells from that sample were used for TCR beta sequencing. The Qiagen DNeasy Blood Extraction Kit was used to extract genomic DNA from the blood cell samples. Details on this clone: No antigen is known for it. Per-base quality was not reported, and no clone a single base away is much larger than it.

The library was prepared using the immunoSEQ multiplex PCR assay. The multiplex PCR relied on a mix of 60 forward primers for TCR Vbeta segments and 13 reverse primers for TCR Jbeta segments. The CDR3 region of rearranged TCR beta genes was amplified from genomic DNA with a multiplex PCR assay. Amplified TCR beta libraries were sequenced as 87-base-pair reads on the Illumina HiSeq System. Processing in the source paper ran as follows. A later analysis tallied 75 million to 85 million unique TCR beta chains across the 700 or so repertoires, and 10 million to 11 million of those chains were shared by two or more donors. A nearest-neighbor algorithm error-corrected the raw reads and collapsed the reads into unique sequences, merging closely related sequences to remove PCR and sequencing errors. Alignment of CDR3 sequences to IMGT reference sequences was used to assign V, D and J gene segments. For a sequence to be retained, a match of at least six nucleotides was required to both a V gene segment and a J gene segment. Rearrangements were called productive when the CDR3 lacked stop codons and stayed in frame with V and J; all others were non-productive. CDR3 was defined according to IMGT convention as the region running from the second conserved V-encoded cysteine to the conserved J-encoded phenylalanine. The earlier analysis of about 570 of the donors excluded any sequence lacking an unambiguous match to a single V gene segment. In an earlier analysis of roughly 500 of the donors, V segments were called functional above 56.7% productive rearrangements and were called segregating when the between-donor standard deviation exceeded 5%. A statistical classification framework was built for diagnosing cytomegalovirus status from the catalog of TCR beta chain sequences. V and J gene assignment, in a later analysis, came from comparing TCR nucleotide sequences with IMGT/GENE-DB human TR gene sequences. In a later analysis, CDR3 sequences and most-parsimonious VDJ recombination scenarios were assigned using the TCRdist pipeline. In a later analysis, every TCR beta chain was defined by the combination of its CDR3 amino acid sequence and its V-gene family, and reads without a unique V-gene family were dropped. To address suspected cross-contamination and a sequencing artifact, a later analysis removed roughly 580 highly shared, low-generation-probability nucleotide sequences. In a later analysis, a clonal expansion index was calculated for each public chain from normalized within-repertoire ranks of inferred template counts. In a later analysis, generation probabilities were computed using a VDJ recombination model fitted to out-of-frame rearrangements, and the results were checked against IGoR. A later analysis scored TCR-TCR, TCR-HLA and TCR-CMV co-occurrence with hypergeometric tests, applying a repertoire-size bias correction to TCR pairs. False discovery rates were estimated in a later analysis by permuting HLA or CMV assignments 20 times. A later analysis grouped co-occurring TCRs with DBSCAN, adding TCRdist sequence similarity when clustering within HLA-allele-positive subsets. For co-occurrence clustering, repertoires with fewer than 30,000 or more than 120,000 public chains were excluded, along with about five repertoires with anomalous nucleotide sharing. TCRdb took over this immuneACCESS table, retaining in-frame rearrangements with V and J assigned. Such tables are incomplete; in checked studies, under half of the missing clones stem from an unresolved V gene, and the remainder is unexplained. The V and J calls and clone size were taken over from that table, and D and trimming were inferred from the DNA. Recorded for this sample are roughly 250,000 clones; 70% to 90% of them occurred a single time. The biggest ten clones account for 2% to 2.5% of the sample.

Overall study results and their limits: According to the authors, the approach could potentially be generalized to other disease states and immunological phenotypes. Roughly uniform sequencing depth across donors was assumed in presence/absence analyses, although this assumption may not hold. A later genetic analysis reported fewer N-insertions in productive TCRs among donors in an Asian-associated ancestry cluster than the roughly 670-donor mean. In an earlier analysis of fewer than 700 of the donors, most TCR beta V segments appeared in productive rearrangements about 90% or about 30% of the time, broadly matching IMGT annotations. The classifier was reported to diagnose cytomegalovirus status with high specificity and sensitivity in both the original cohort and the validation cohort. Seventeen rarely observed V segments, including chromosome 9 orphons, were excluded from the earlier analysis of about 610 of the donors because counts were too low. According to a later analysis, TCR association rates differed among HLA loci, with DRB1 alleles showing the most associated TCRs and HLA-C alleles showing the fewest. The only immune exposure information available for the cohort was CMV serostatus. When HLA alleles, especially DR and DQ, strongly co-occurred, TCR associations were difficult to assign to individual alleles. Correlated functional status among segregating V segments might be attributable to linkage disequilibrium, but an unknown experimental factor could not be ruled out. In vitro tests confirmed that three of the cytomegalovirus-associated TCR beta chains recognize cytomegalovirus antigens. In this cohort, only TCR beta chains were sequenced, and detectable features were limited by the absence of alpha or paired-chain data. Several of the top co-occurrence clusters appeared to be linked to parvovirus B19, influenza, CMV and Epstein-Barr virus, according to a later analysis. A later analysis found that most CMV-associated TCR beta chains appeared HLA-restricted, with HLA associations seemingly driven largely by CMV exposure. The study listed 164 TCR beta chains as associated with cytomegalovirus. An association between a missense DCLRE1C variant and V-gene and J-gene trimming of TCR beta chains was found in a later genetic analysis and replicated in an independent cohort. A further reported finding was that TCR beta sequences accurately predicted the HLA-A and HLA-B alleles for most subjects in the first cohort. Compared with equally common non-associated chains, HLA-associated TCR beta chains in a later analysis were more clonally expanded and had lower generation probabilities. A group of highly shared sequence variants was considered likely to be a technical artifact of the sequencing pipeline. In a later analysis, 16,951 TCR beta sequences were associated with specific HLA alleles at a false discovery rate of 0.05. While some public TCRs were present in many individuals, most TCR sequences turned up only very rarely across donors. Because HLA typing was missing for some donors at each locus, association tests included only the typed subset.

Source material: PBMCs. The sequence was collected from a woman between 40 and 55 years old in good health and CMV-seropositive.

Read as DNA, the sequence is TGCGCCAGCAGCCAAGATAGGACTAGCATCTACGAGCAGTACTTC. Its amino acids are CASSQDRTSIYEQYF. Rearrangement joined TRBV4-3 to TRBJ2-7; a stretch of 8 junction bases matches TRBD2. V loses 0 bases at its end and J loses 3 bases; junction bases beyond the gene matches: 4. The CDR3 goes from the cysteine to the phenylalanine over 15 residues. Only CDR3 DNA remains: 45 bases, in frame from the first base. The germline V gene provides CDR1 LGHNA and CDR2 YSLEER.